This is a list of T cell receptor beta chains from one sample in a study of cytomegalovirus exposure and HLA in healthy donors. Measured with immunoSEQ multiplex PCR; TCRdb has only the in-frame clones, and not every one. The repertoire has 90,000 or so clones, 60% to 80% of them found once; the top ten carry over 13%. The sequenced sample was PBMCs. Receptor source: a woman aged 50 to 60 in good health and CMV-seropositive. Each CDR3 is given with its conserved first and last residue. A D gene is named only where the DNA matches it firmly. Clone size, where shown, is once, few, many, or a class for clones that have expanded.

V gene	D gene	J gene	clone size	CDR3 protein	CDR3 DNA
TRBV11-2	TRBD2	TRBJ2-7	-	CASSLDTTSGRVAF	TGTGCCAGCAGCTTAGACACCACTAGCGGGAGGGTAGCGTTC
TRBV28	-	TRBJ1-1	-	CASGPARLNTEAFF	TGTGCCAGCGGCCCAGCGAGGTTGAACACTGAAGCTTTCTTT
TRBV4-2	-	TRBJ2-7	-	CASSQGEGVSGVDEQYF	TGTGCCAGCAGCCAAGGGGAGGGGGTCTCCGGTGTTGACGAGCAGTACTTC
TRBV7-9	-	TRBJ1-2	few	CASSLGGRDYGYTF	TGTGCCAGCAGCTTAGGGGGCAGAGACTATGGCTACACCTTC
TRBV28	-	TRBJ2-6	-	CASSPRVSGANVLTF	TGTGCCAGCAGTCCTCGCGTCTCTGGGGCCAACGTCCTGACTTTC
TRBV15	TRBD2	TRBJ2-2	-	CATRPGLHTGELFF	TGTGCCACCAGGCCGGGACTACACACCGGGGAGCTGTTTTTT
TRBV19	-	TRBJ2-3	-	CASSYTDTQYF	TGTGCCAGTAGTTACACAGATACGCAGTATTTT
TRBV7-2	-	TRBJ1-4	-	CASSSNNAVRTNEKLFF	TGTGCCAGCAGCTCCAATAACGCGGTTAGGACTAATGAAAAACTGTTTTTT
TRBV2	-	TRBJ2-1	-	CASSDRTIQFF	TGTGCCAGCAGCGACCGGACTATCCAGTTCTTC
TRBV12-5	-	TRBJ1-5	-	CASGLDSQPQHF	TGTGCTAGTGGTCTGGACTCTCAGCCCCAGCATTTT
TRBV6-1	-	TRBJ2-7	-	CASSEDPLVGGGSYEQYF	TGTGCCAGCAGTGAGGACCCTCTAGTGGGAGGGGGGTCCTACGAGCAGTACTTC